Included here is one TCR beta chain sequence, with context. Other DNA variants within this sample encode the same CDR3. The data were taken from a study of blood T cell repertoires in COVID-19. About the research overall: Donors in the United States, Italy and Spain gave samples during acute or convalescent COVID-19. In each case, the material was cDNA or gDNA derived from T cells, B-cell-depleted T cells, or PBMCs.

The CDR3 consists of 12 residues. From germline, CDR1 is SEHNR and CDR2 FQNEAQ (reference sequence). The V segment lost 5 bases and the J segment 4 bases; nucleotides outside the gene matches: 2. Per the original data handling: By means of reference gene primer amplification, nucleated cell counts were estimated. TCRdb's table, derived via immunoSEQ multiplex PCR, lists solely in-frame clones and lacks some. That table furnishes V, J and clone size, whereas the DNA furnished D and trimming. The sample has around 200,000 clones, 70% to 90% seen once. The chain couples TRBV7-9 to TRBJ2-7; TRBD2 aligns across 7 bases. Material: peripheral blood. The source of this sequence is a woman younger than 35 who had recovered from COVID-19. Here the CDR3 DNA reads TGTGCCAGCAGCCCGGGGGGATACGAGCAGTACTTC. Protein: CASSPGGYEQYF. The full variable domain, in which reference TRBV7-9 and TRBJ2-7 provide the parts outside the CDR3, is DTGVSQNPRHKITKRGQNVTFRCDPISEHNRLYWYRQTLGQGPEFLTYFQNEAQLEKSRLLSDRFSAERPKGSFSTLEIQRTEQGDSAMYLCASSPGGYEQYFGPGTRLTVT.